In this sample, the clone carrying this T cell receptor (beta chain) turned up a few times. Antigen: not known. The DNA ends 3 residues before the CDR3 does, and the rest of the CDR3 is filled in from the germline J gene. Germline CDR1 SGHTA, CDR2 FQGNSA. The J segment lost 8 bases and the V segment lost 2 bases, leaving 3 bases of the junction unmatched. The CDR3 has 15 residues. These data come from a study of T cell clonality in common variable immunodeficiency. Study-wide findings and caveats: Fewer deletions and N-nucleotide insertions were reportedly seen in common variable immunodeficiency TCR beta sequences.

The protocol was immunoSEQ multiplex PCR, while the TCRdb copy is restricted to in-frame clones and leaves out a portion. Altogether some 34,000 clones were found in the sample, and no singletons occur. This sequence was found in a human donor with common variable immunodeficiency. Sequenced: peripheral blood mononuclear cells. The rearrangement uses TRBV7-2 and TRBJ1-4, with 12 bases fitting TRBD1. CDR3: CASSLSGTGGEKLFF. The covered CDR3 bases are TGTGCCAGCAGCTTAAGTGGGACAGGGGGCGAAAAA.